This TCR beta chain was obtained from a study of identical twins. Template switching added a universal primer binding site, and final cDNA carried unique molecular identifiers. One entry per CDR3 protein, called by TCRdb with MiXCR from the 5' RACE reads. Of some 760,000 distinct CDR3 sequences in the sample, about 20% were seen once. The sample was also reused in another study, on T cells expressing NK-cell markers. That work states: The study drew TCR beta repertoires from sorted CD3+CD56+NKG2C+, CD3+CD56+NKG2C- and CD3+CD56-NKG2C+ T cells. With an anti-gamma-delta TCR antibody, sorting in several experiments was kept to alpha-beta TCR T cells.

The sequence was collected from a woman between 18 and 29 years old in good health. The sequenced material came from PBMCs.

This CDR3 reads CSARQIGNSPLHF. The CDR3 coding sequence is TGCAGTGCCCGACAGATCGGGAATTCACCCCTCCACTTT. This chain uses TRBV20-1 with TRBJ1-6; maybe TRBD1 (5 bases). With 6 bases removed from V and 7 bases from J, the gap between germline ends came to 13 bases. This CDR3 spans 13 amino acids. Germline V gives CDR1 DFQATT, CDR2 SNEGSKA (reference sequence).